This T cell receptor beta chain appears in the sequencing data of a study of shared clonotypes between healthy human individuals. V dropped 1 base and J dropped 3 bases, with 10 bases sitting between them. The V gene's germline CDR1 is LGHNT and CDR2 FRNRAP. The CDR3 covers 14 residues. In this sample, this clone turned up a few times. Over several immunoSEQ plates, each subset's genomic DNA was distributed in even portions. Produced via immunoSEQ multiplex PCR; TCRdb's table is partial and in-frame only. The sample holds about 960,000 clones, around 80% seen once. The chain combines TRBV12-5 with TRBJ2-7, with a weak D call TRBD1 (6 bases). The TCR comes from a man in his late teens or twenties in good health. Sequencing was performed on memory CD4+ T cells sorted from blood. The subset denotes: CD45RA-negative fraction. The CDR3 here is CASGLGSGVYEQYF. The CDR3, as DNA: TGTGCTAGTGGTTTGGGTTCAGGGGTCTACGAGCAGTACTTC.